The 31 T cell receptor beta chains in this list originate from one sample, sequenced in a study of T cells in severe cutaneous drug reactions. Libraries were made by iRepertoire multiplex PCR with TCR subtype-specific primers for bulk and single-cell sequencing. TCRdb reprocessed the multiplex PCR reads; each CDR3 protein has one entry and no DNA is given. The sample has around 20,000 distinct CDR3 sequences. Carbamazepine had induced Stevens-Johnson syndrome or toxic epidermal necrolysis in the sequenced donors. The specimen was PBMCs. The receptors were sampled from a human donor with toxic epidermal necrolysis, a severe cutaneous drug reaction.

The chain carries TRBV7-2 and TRBJ2-3; checking the TCRdb D call of TRBD1 is not possible without DNA. CDR1 SGHTA and CDR2 FQGNSA come from the germline V gene. This CDR3 has 15 residues. CDR3 protein: CASSPGTRNTDTQYF.

The chain combines TRBV25-1 with TRBJ2-7; without DNA, the TCRdb call of TRBD2 cannot be checked. Germline values: CDR1 MGHDK, CDR2 SYGVNS. The CDR3 is 15 residues long. The CDR3 is CASSEHGGGSYEQYF.

The chain recombines TRBV20-1 with TRBJ2-1; TCRdb indicates TRBD1, and absent DNA this call remains unverified. Germline V CDR1 and CDR2: DFQATT, SNEGSKA (reference sequence). The CDR3 has 15 amino acids. CDR3 in amino acids: CSARGQGRYYNEQFF.

V and J are TRBV4-3 and TRBJ1-2. Germline V CDR1 and CDR2: LGHNA, YSLEER. CDR3 length equals 14 residues. CDR3: CASSQGEGPYGYTF.

This clonotype is classed as medium-sized by frequency. The chain joins TRBV9 to TRBJ1-3; TCRdb outputs TRBD1, but without DNA this stays unchecked. Looked up from germline, CDR1 is SGDLS and CDR2 is YYNGEE. The CDR3 extends over 14 amino acids. The CDR3 protein is CASSPGGAGNTIYF.

Considering frequency, this clonotype is medium-sized (0.01 to 0.1%). V usage is TRBV12-3 or TRBV12-4 and J usage is TRBJ2-7. The length of the CDR3 is 13 residues. CDR3 in amino acids: CASSLAHETEQYF.

This chain connects TRBV28 to TRBJ1-5. CDR3 length: 12 residues. Germline CDR1 MDHEN, CDR2 SYDVKM. The CDR3 protein is CASALLNQPQHF.

The rearrangement links TRBV7-9 to TRBJ2-7. This CDR3 comprises 13 residues. Germline V gene data show CDR1 as SEHNR and CDR2 as FQNEAQ (reference sequence). CDR3 sequence: CASSPQVSGEQYF.

CDR3 sequence: CASAPRLGGDEQFF. This chain uses TRBV6-2 or TRBV6-3 with TRBJ2-1; TCRdb's assignment of TRBD2 cannot be checked, as there is no DNA. The CDR3 sequence is 14 residues long. CDR1 and CDR2 from the germline V gene are MNHEY and SVGEGT.

This sequence joins TRBV27 and TRBJ1-5. Germline V lookup: CDR1 MNHEY, CDR2 SMNVEV (reference sequence). The CDR3 sequence is 14 residues long. The chain's CDR3 is CASSFLGSNQPQHF.

This chain links TRBV19 with TRBJ1-2; no DNA is available, so the TRBD1 call from TCRdb remains unchecked. Germline CDR1 is LNHDA and CDR2 is SQIVND (reference sequence). CDR3 length equals 13 residues. The CDR3 spells CASSIESGDGYTF.

The chain joins TRBV4-3 to TRBJ1-1; TCRdb's D call of TRBD1 is untestable without DNA. This CDR3 region has 16 residues. CDR1 is LGHNA and CDR2 is YSLEER in the germline V gene. CDR3 region: CASSQDPGDTGRGAFF.

The genes are TRBV7-2 and TRBJ2-7. The CDR3 consists of 12 residues. Germline assignment: CDR1 SGHTA and CDR2 FQGNSA. Here the CDR3 reads CASSSLGGEQYF.

This sequence joins TRBV27 and TRBJ1-2. The CDR3 spans 14 residues. Looked up from germline, CDR1 is MNHEY and CDR2 is SMNVEV (reference sequence). The CDR3 region is CASRLGEGTHGYTF.

The J gene is TRBJ1-3, the V gene TRBV29-1. CDR3 length equals 14 residues. Germline V gene data show CDR1 as SQVTM and CDR2 as ANQGSEA. CDR3 protein: CSVEDRQATNTIYF.

This clonotype is medium-sized (0.01 to 0.1%) by frequency. This chain connects TRBV7-6 to TRBJ2-1; checking the TCRdb D call of TRBD2 is not possible without DNA. Germline values: CDR1 SGHVS, CDR2 FNYEAQ. The CDR3 is 15 amino acids. The CDR3 is CASSLASGRAREQFF.

V usage is TRBV12-3 or TRBV12-4 and J usage is TRBJ1-5. This CDR3 region has 13 residues. The CDR3 sequence: CASSLAQHQPQHF.

This clonotype registers medium-sized by frequency. The V gene is TRBV2, the J gene TRBJ2-7; the TCRdb call, TRBD1, lacks DNA for checking. This CDR3 is built from 11 residues. Per the germline V gene, CDR1 is SNHLY and CDR2 is FYNNEI. CDR3 loop: CASTPRGEQYF.

The chain employs TRBV19 and TRBJ2-1; TCRdb proposes TRBD1, but this gene call is untestable without DNA. This CDR3 is built from 15 residues. The germline CDR1 and CDR2 sequences are LNHDA and SQIVND (reference sequence). This CDR3 is CASSISGTGFNEQFF. The whole variable domain, remainder taken from reference TRBV19 and TRBJ2-1, is DGGITQSPKYLFRKEGQNVTLSCEQNLNHDAMYWYRQDPGQGLRLIYYSQIVNDFQKGDIAEGYSVSREKKESFPLTVTSAQKNPTAFYLCASSISGTGFNEQFFGPGTRLTVL.

This sequence joins TRBV4-3 and TRBJ1-1. The CDR3 has 18 amino acids. The germline V gene has CDR1 LGHNA and CDR2 YSLEER. CDR3 sequence: CASSQATGTMGPNTEAFF.

The V gene is TRBV4-1, the J gene TRBJ2-4. The CDR3 length is 17 residues. Germline V gene lookup returns CDR1 MGHRA and CDR2 YSYEKL. CDR3 region: CASSQDYTILAKNIQYF.

The V call is TRBV2, the J call TRBJ2-1; there is no DNA to check the TCRdb D call of TRBD1. The CDR3 is 12 residues long. CDR1 is SNHLY, CDR2 FYNNEI, per germline. CDR3 sequence: CASSRTGNEQFF.

This sequence joins TRBV27 and TRBJ1-2. This CDR3 has 13 residues. Germline V lookup: CDR1 MNHEY, CDR2 SMNVEV (reference sequence). CDR3 in amino acids: CASSLSQRVGYTF.

The V and J genes are TRBV7-2 and TRBJ2-7; TCRdb outputs TRBD2, but without DNA this stays unchecked. The CDR3 runs 14 residues. In germline, CDR1 is SGHTA, CDR2 FQGNSA. CDR3 loop: CASSFGTQYYEQYF.

The V and J genes are TRBV12-3 or TRBV12-4 and TRBJ1-5. The CDR3 contains 14 residues. The CDR3 loop is CASSLLRDGQPQHF.

The V call is TRBV5-1, the J call TRBJ2-3; TCRdb picks TRBD1, but there is no DNA to check that call. This CDR3 has 14 residues. Germline-derived CDR1 and CDR2 are SGHRS and YFSETQ. CDR3 protein: CASSPLRERDTQYF.

J is TRBJ2-7 and V is TRBV6-5; lacking DNA, the TRBD2 call made by TCRdb goes unchecked. Germline V lookup: CDR1 MNHEY, CDR2 SVGAGI. The CDR3 runs 18 residues. CDR3 residues: CASSSRTGTSFGKDEQYF.

The V gene is TRBV19, the J gene TRBJ1-1. Germline CDR1 reads LNHDA; CDR2 reads SQIVND (reference sequence). The CDR3 loop spans 13 amino acids. This chain's CDR3 is CASSIGSNTEAFF.

This rearrangement joins TRBV2 to TRBJ1-3. This CDR3 is built from 15 residues. The germline V gene has CDR1 SNHLY and CDR2 FYNNEI. The CDR3 loop reads CASRKAEGPWDTIYF.

This chain connects TRBV6-6 to TRBJ2-7. This CDR3 is built from 13 residues. CDR1 and CDR2 from the germline V gene are MNHNY and SVGAGI (reference sequence). CDR3: CASSVGRNHEQYF.

This clonotype is identified as medium-sized (0.01 to 0.1%) from frequency. The chain employs TRBV2 and TRBJ1-2. Germline V gene sequence: CDR1 SNHLY, CDR2 FYNNEI. This CDR3 has 12 residues. Here the CDR3 reads CASSDGFGGYTF.